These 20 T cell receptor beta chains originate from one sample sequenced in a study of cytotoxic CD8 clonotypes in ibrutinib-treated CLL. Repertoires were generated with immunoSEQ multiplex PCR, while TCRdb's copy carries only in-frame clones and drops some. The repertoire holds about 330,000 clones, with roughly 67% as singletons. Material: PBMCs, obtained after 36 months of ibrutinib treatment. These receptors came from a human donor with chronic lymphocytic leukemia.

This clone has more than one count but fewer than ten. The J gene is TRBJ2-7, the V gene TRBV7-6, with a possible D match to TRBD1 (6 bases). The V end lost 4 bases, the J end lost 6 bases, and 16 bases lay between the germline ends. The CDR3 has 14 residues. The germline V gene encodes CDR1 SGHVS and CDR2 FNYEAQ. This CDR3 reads CASSSGTPGIEQYF. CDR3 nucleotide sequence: TGTGCCAGCAGCTCCGGGACACCGGGGATCGAGCAGTACTTC.

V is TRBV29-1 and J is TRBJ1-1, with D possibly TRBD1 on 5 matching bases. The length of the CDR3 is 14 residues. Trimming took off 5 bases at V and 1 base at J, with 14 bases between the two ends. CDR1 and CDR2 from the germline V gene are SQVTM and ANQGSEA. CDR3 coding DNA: TGCAGCGTTCGGCGCCCGGGGCCGAACACTGAAGCTTTCTTT. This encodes CSVRRPGPNTEAFF.

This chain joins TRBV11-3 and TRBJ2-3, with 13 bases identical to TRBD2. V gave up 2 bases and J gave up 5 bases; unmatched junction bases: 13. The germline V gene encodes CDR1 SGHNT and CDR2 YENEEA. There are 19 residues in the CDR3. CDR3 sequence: CASSLTPILAGGPGDTQYF. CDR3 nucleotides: TGTGCCAGCAGCTTAACCCCGATACTAGCGGGAGGGCCCGGAGATACGCAGTATTTT.

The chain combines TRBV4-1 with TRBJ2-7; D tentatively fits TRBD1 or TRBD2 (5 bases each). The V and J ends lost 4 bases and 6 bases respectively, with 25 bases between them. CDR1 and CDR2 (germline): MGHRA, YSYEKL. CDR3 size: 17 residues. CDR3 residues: CASSPTPTGRLSREQYF. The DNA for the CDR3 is TGCGCCAGCAGCCCCACCCCCACGGGGCGGTTGTCTCGCGAGCAGTACTTC.

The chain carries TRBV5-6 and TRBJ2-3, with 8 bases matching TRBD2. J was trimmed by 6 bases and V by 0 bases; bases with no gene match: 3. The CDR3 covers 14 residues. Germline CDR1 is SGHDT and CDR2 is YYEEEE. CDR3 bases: TGTGCCAGCAGCTTGGAATTAGCGGGGGATACGCAGTATTTT. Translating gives CASSLELAGDTQYF.

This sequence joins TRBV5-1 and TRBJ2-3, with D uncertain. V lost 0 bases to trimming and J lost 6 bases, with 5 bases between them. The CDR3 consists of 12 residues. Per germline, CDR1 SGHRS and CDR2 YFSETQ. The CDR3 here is CASSLEGDTQYF. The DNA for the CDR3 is TGCGCCAGCAGCTTGGAAGGTGATACGCAGTATTTT.

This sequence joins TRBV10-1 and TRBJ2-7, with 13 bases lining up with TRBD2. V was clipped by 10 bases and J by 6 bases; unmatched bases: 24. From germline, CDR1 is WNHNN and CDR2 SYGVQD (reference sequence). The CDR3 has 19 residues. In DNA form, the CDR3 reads TGCGCCACCCTTTACCGACTTCCGGGACTAGCGGGACCGCCGGTCGAGCAGTACTTC. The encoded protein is CATLYRLPGLAGPPVEQYF.

The CDR3 DNA is TGTGCCAGCAGCTTTAGGGTGGACAGAGATTCCTACGAGCAGTACTTC. It translates to CASSFRVDRDSYEQYF. The chain uses TRBV5-6 and TRBJ2-7, with D maybe TRBD1 (6 bases). The CDR3 is made up of 16 amino acids. The germline V and J ends were trimmed by 2 bases and 1 base, with 16 bases remaining between them. Germline loops: CDR1 SGHDT, CDR2 YYEEEE.

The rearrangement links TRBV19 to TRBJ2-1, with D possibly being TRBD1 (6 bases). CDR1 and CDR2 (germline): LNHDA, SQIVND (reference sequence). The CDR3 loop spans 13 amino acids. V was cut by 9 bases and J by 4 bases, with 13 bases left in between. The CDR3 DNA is TGTGCCAGCGGGAAGACAGGATACAATGAGCAGTTCTTC. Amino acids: CASGKTGYNEQFF.

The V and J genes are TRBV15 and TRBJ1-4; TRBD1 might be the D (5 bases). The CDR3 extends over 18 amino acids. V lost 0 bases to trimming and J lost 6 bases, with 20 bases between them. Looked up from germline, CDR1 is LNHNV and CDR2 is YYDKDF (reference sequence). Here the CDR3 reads CATSRDYTLGDEHEKLFF. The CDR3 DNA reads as TGTGCCACCAGCAGAGATTATACTTTGGGGGACGAACATGAAAAACTGTTTTTT.

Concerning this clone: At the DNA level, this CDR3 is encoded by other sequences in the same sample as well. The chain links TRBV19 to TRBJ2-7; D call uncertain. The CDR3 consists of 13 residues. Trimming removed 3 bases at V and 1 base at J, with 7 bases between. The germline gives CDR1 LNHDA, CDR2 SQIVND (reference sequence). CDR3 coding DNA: TGTGCCAGTAGTATGACGGCTTCCTACGAGCAGTACTTC. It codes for CASSMTASYEQYF.

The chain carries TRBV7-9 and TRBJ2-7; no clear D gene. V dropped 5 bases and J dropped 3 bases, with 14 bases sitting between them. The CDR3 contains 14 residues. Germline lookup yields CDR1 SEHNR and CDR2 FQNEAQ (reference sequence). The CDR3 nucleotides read TGTGCCAGCAGCGACGTTTCCGGGTACTACGAGCAGTACTTC. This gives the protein CASSDVSGYYEQYF. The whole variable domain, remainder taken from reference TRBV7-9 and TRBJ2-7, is DTGVSQNPRHKITKRGQNVTFRCDPISEHNRLYWYRQTLGQGPEFLTYFQNEAQLEKSRLLSDRFSAERPKGSFSTLEIQRTEQGDSAMYLCASSDVSGYYEQYFGPGTRLTVT.

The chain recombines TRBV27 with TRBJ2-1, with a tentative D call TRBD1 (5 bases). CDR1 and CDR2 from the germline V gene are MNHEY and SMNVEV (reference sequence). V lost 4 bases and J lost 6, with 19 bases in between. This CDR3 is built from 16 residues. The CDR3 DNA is TGTGCCAGCAGTTGGGGATCAGGGTCCTTCCGCAATGAGCAGTTCTTC. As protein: CASSWGSGSFRNEQFF.

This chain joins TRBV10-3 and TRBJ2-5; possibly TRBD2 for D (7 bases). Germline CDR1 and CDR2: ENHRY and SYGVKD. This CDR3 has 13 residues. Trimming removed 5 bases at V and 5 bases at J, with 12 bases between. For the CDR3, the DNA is TGTGCCATCAGTCCACGGGGGGCGGAGACCCAGTACTTC. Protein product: CAISPRGAETQYF.

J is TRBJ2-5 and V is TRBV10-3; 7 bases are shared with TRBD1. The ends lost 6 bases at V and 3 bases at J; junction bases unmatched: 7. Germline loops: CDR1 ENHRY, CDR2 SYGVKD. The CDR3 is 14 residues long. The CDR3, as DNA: TGTGCCATCAGCTACGGGACAGTTAAAGAGACCCAGTACTTC. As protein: CAISYGTVKETQYF.

CDR3 sequence: CASSQTGQNTEAFF. DNA for the CDR3: TGTGCCAGCAGCCAGACAGGGCAGAACACTGAAGCTTTCTTT. This chain joins TRBV9 and TRBJ1-1; 7 nucleotides agree with TRBD1. V lost 4 bases, J lost 1 base, and 4 bases stayed unmatched. Germline V lookup: CDR1 SGDLS, CDR2 YYNGEE. The CDR3 has 14 residues. Drawing the rest from reference TRBV9 and TRBJ1-1, the complete variable domain is DSGVTQTPKHLITATGQRVTLRCSPRSGDLSVYWYQQSLDQGLQFLIQYYNGEERAKGNILERFSAQQFPDLHSELNLSSLELGDSALYFCASSQTGQNTEAFFGQGTRLTVV.

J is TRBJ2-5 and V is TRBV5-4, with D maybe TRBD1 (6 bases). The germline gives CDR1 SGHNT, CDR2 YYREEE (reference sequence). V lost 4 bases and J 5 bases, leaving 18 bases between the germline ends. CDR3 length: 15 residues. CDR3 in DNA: TGTGCCAGCAGCCCCTCACAGGGAATTCGGGAGACCCAGTACTTC. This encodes CASSPSQGIRETQYF.

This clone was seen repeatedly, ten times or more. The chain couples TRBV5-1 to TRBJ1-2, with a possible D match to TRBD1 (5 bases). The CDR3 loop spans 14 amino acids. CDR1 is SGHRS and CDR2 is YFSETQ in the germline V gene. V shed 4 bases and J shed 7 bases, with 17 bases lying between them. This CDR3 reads CASSPTTGTGGYTF. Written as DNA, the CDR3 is TGCGCCAGCAGCCCGACGACGGGAACAGGTGGCTACACCTTC.

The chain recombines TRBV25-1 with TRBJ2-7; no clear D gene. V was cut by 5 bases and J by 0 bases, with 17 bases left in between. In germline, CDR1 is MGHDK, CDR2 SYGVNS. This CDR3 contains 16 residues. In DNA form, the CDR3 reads TGTGCCAGCAGTACCCTCCGAGACGGATACTCCTACGAGCAGTACTTC. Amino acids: CASSTLRDGYSYEQYF.

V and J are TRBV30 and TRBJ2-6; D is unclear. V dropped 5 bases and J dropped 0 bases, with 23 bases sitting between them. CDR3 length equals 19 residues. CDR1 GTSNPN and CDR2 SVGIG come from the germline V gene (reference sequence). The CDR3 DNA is TGTGCCTGGCGACCCGATCTCGTTACCAAGGCCTCTGGGGCCAACGTCCTGACTTTC. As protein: CAWRPDLVTKASGANVLTF.